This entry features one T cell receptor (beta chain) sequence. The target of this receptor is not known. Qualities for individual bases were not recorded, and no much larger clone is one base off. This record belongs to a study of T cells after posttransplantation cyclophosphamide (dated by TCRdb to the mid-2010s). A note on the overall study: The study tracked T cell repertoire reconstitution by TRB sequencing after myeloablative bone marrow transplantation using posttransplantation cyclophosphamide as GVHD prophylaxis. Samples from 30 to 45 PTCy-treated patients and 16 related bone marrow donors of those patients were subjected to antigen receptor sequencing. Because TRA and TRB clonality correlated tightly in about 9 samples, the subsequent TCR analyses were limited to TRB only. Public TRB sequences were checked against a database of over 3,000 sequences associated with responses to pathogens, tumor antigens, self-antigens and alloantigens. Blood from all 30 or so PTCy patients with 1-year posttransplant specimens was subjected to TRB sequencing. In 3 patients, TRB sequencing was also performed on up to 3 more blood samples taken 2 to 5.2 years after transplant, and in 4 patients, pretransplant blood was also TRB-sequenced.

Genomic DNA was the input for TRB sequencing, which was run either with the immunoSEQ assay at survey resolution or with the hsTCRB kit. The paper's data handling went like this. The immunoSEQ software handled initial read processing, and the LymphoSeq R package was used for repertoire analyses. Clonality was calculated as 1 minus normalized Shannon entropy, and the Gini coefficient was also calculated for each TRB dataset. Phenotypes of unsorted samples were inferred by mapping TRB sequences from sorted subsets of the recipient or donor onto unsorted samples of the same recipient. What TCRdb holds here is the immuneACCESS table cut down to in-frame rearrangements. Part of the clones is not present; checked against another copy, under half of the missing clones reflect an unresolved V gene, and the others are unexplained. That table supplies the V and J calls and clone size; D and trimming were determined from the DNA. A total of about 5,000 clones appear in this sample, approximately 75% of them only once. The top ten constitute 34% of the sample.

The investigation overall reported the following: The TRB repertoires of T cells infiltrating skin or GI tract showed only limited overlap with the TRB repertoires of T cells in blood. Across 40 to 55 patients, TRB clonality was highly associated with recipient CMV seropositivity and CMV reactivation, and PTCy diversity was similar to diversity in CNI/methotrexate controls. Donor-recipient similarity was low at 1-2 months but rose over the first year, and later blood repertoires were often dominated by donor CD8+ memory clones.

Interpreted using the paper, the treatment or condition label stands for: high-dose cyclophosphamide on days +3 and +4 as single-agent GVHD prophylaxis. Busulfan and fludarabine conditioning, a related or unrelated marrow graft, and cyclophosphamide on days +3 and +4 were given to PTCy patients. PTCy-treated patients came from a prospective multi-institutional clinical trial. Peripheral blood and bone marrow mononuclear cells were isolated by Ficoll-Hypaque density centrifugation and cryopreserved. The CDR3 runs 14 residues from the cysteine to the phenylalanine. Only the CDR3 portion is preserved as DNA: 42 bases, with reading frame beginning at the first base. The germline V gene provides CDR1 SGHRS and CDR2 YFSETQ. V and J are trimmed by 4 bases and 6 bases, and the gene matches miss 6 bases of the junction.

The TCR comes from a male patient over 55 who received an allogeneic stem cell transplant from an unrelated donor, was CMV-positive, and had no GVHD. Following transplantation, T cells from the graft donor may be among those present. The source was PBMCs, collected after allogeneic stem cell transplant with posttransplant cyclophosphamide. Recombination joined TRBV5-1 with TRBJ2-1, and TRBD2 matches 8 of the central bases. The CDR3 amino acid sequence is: CASSGSGGGNEQFF. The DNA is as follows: TGCGCCAGCAGCGGTTCGGGAGGGGGCAATGAGCAGTTCTTC.